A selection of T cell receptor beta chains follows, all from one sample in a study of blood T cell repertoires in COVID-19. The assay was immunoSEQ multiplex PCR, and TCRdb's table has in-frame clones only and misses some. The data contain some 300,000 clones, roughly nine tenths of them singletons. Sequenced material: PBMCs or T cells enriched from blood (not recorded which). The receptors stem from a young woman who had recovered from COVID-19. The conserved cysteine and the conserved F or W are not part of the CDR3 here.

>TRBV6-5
ASRQGVSQPQH
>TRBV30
ARSGTSRYEQY
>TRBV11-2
ASSTGVTTNEKLF
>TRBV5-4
ASSPDRDEAF
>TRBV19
ASSTPWSSGNTIY
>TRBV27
ASSSSLTYNEQF
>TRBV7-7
ASSNAGGTGELF
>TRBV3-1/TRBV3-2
ASSQEIAYSYEQY
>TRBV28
ASAGRGALTEAF
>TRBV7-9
ASSLGTVATDTQY
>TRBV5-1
ASSRGAMGTGMHSPLH
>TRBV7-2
ASSWRLSGAPYEQY
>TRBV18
ASSPKFGTGDSGYT